This TCR beta chain is from a study of T cells after posttransplantation cyclophosphamide. From germline, CDR1 is KGHSH and CDR2 LQKENI. With 3 bases clipped from V and 4 bases from J, the junction kept 5 bases outside the gene matches. The CDR3 runs 14 residues. Assay: immunoSEQ multiplex PCR; the TCRdb copy retains only in-frame clones and omits some. The sample includes tens of thousands of clones, around 94% of them seen just once. Input material: PBMCs. The J gene is TRBJ2-7, the V gene TRBV18, with TRBD1 matching over 8 bases. The TCR was taken from a woman between 50 and 59 years old in good health and a related stem cell transplant donor. The CDR3 sequence is CASSPGQGWYEQYF. The CDR3 DNA is TGTGCCAGCTCACCTGGACAGGGTTGGTACGAGCAGTACTTC.